One sample yielded the 18 T cell receptor beta chains listed below, sequenced in a study of CD8+CD57+ T cells in acquired aplastic anemia. Patients included in sequencing had previously demonstrated CD8+CD57+ cell expansion by flow cytometry. Genomic DNA constituted the template upon which TCR beta VDJ and CDR3 profiling was performed. MiXCR, run by TCRdb on the reads, gives a single entry per CDR3 protein. The sample holds more than 150,000 distinct CDR3 sequences, just under 50% seen once. Material: sorted CD4+, CD8+, or CD8+CD57+ T cells (not recorded which) from PBMCs. The receptors were gathered from a human donor with aplastic anemia.

This clonotype was counted ten times or more. The chain carries TRBV24-1 and TRBJ2-2; D might be TRBD2 (5 bases). Trimming removed 5 bases from V and 2 bases from J, with 8 bases in between. This CDR3 has 14 residues. The germline CDR1 and CDR2 sequences are KGHDR and SFDVKD. This CDR3 is CATSGTYNTGELFF. CDR3 bases: TGTGCCACCAGTGGGACTTATAACACCGGGGAGCTGTTTTTT.

This clonotype occurred many times. The chain is built from TRBV15 and TRBJ1-1, with D hard to call. V dropped 0 bases and J dropped 3 bases, with 5 bases sitting between them. From germline, CDR1 is LNHNV and CDR2 YYDKDF (reference sequence). This CDR3 has 13 residues. This CDR3 is CATSRDKHTEAFF. CDR3 nucleotides: TGTGCCACCAGCAGAGACAAACACACTGAAGCTTTCTTT.

The gene calls are TRBV7-6 and TRBJ2-7, with D tentatively TRBD1 (5 bases). Trimming removed 0 bases from V and 3 bases from J, with 12 bases in between. The CDR3 totals 15 residues. Germline CDR1 and CDR2: SGHVS and FNYEAQ. This chain's CDR3 is CASSLAQGTNYEQYF. The CDR3 DNA is TGTGCCAGCAGCTTAGCCCAGGGTACAAACTACGAGCAGTACTTC.

J is TRBJ2-7 and V is TRBV30, with 11 bases matching TRBD1. J gave up 2 bases and V 0 bases, and 0 bases lay outside the gene matches. CDR3 length equals 14 residues. Germline assignment: CDR1 GTSNPN and CDR2 SVGIG (reference sequence). CDR3 amino acids: CAWSVGQGAYEQYF. CDR3 coding DNA: TGTGCCTGGAGTGTGGGACAGGGGGCCTACGAGCAGTACTTC.

This clonotype was recorded many times. This rearrangement joins TRBV7-2 to TRBJ2-3; 7 bases match TRBD2. CDR3 length: 17 amino acids. Germline V gene sequence: CDR1 SGHTA, CDR2 FQGNSA. Trimming at V came to 3 bases and at J to 2 bases, leaving 11 bases not matched to a gene. Here the CDR3 DNA reads TGTGCCAGCAGCTTGGTGCGGAGGGGAGGGACCACAGATACGCAGTATTTT. Amino acids: CASSLVRRGGTTDTQYF.

As for this clonotype: Because the CDR3's place on the DNA is in doubt, the DNA is left out and the CDR3 is given as listed by TCRdb. The chain recombines TRBV10-3 with TRBJ1-2; TRBD1 is the table's D call and was not checked against the DNA. CDR1 is ENHRY and CDR2 is SYGVKD in the germline V gene. The CDR3 is made up of 17 amino acids, end residues included. The CDR3 spells CAISGTGGEKLFFGYTF.

This chain links TRBV12-3 or TRBV12-4 with TRBJ1-4, with no clear D. The CDR3 loop spans 15 amino acids. V was clipped by 7 bases and J by 0 bases, with 12 bases between them. CDR3 amino acids: CASKREITTNEKLFF. DNA of the CDR3: TGTGCCAGCAAGAGGGAGATAACAACTAATGAAAAACTGTTTTTT.

This clonotype was counted many times. The V gene is TRBV5-6, the J gene TRBJ2-3; D assignment may be TRBD1 or TRBD2 (6 bases each). Germline CDR1 and CDR2: SGHDT and YYEEEE. V lost 1 base and J 2 bases, leaving 14 bases between the germline ends. The CDR3 contains 16 residues. For the CDR3, the DNA is TGTGCCAGCAGCTTGCCAGGGGAGGCCCCCACAGATACGCAGTATTTT. Translation gives CASSLPGEAPTDTQYF.

The rearrangement uses TRBV15 and TRBJ1-1; D is perhaps TRBD1 (6 bases). Germline V lookup: CDR1 LNHNV, CDR2 YYDKDF (reference sequence). V was trimmed by 3 bases and J by 3 bases, leaving 20 bases between them. CDR3 size: 17 residues. CDR3 in amino acids: CATSRNRELAIHTEAFF. DNA of the CDR3: TGTGCCACCAGCAGGAACAGGGAGTTGGCTATTCACACTGAAGCTTTCTTT. Drawing the rest from reference TRBV15 and TRBJ1-1, the complete variable domain is DAMVIQNPRYQVTQFGKPVTLSCSQTLNHNVMYWYQQKSSQAPKLLFHYYDKDFNNEADTPDNFQSRRPNTSFCFLDIRSPGLGDTAMYLCATSRNRELAIHTEAFFGQGTRLTVV.

The chain uses TRBV2 and TRBJ2-3; 9 nucleotides match TRBD2. The CDR3 has 13 residues. Germline V lookup: CDR1 SNHLY, CDR2 FYNNEI. The V and J ends lost 9 bases and 0 bases, in that order; junction bases with no gene match: 1. Here the CDR3 DNA reads TGTGCCAGGACTAGCGGTAGCACAGATACGCAGTATTTT. Its protein is CARTSGSTDTQYF.

This chain joins TRBV7-9 and TRBJ1-2, with D uncertain. The germline V gene encodes CDR1 SEHNR and CDR2 FQNEAQ (reference sequence). The CDR3 length is 13 residues. V was trimmed by 2 bases and J by 3 bases, leaving 7 bases between them. This CDR3 is CASSLIADYGYTF. CDR3 in DNA: TGTGCCAGCAGCTTAATTGCCGACTATGGCTACACCTTC.

The gene calls are TRBV10-1 and TRBJ1-2, with TRBD1 identical over 11 bases. The CDR3 totals 13 residues. Germline lookup yields CDR1 WNHNN and CDR2 SYGVQD (reference sequence). Germline trimming cut 8 bases from V and 6 bases from J; bases unmatched to any gene: 5. The CDR3 nucleotides read TGCGCCAGCCGGGGGACAGGGGGGAATGGCTACACCTTC. This gives the protein CASRGTGGNGYTF.

In this sample, this clonotype turned up many times. The chain links TRBV9 to TRBJ2-1; possible D gene TRBD1, 5 bases. The CDR3 runs to 15 residues. With 0 bases removed from V and 1 base from J, the gap between germline ends came to 8 bases. Germline CDR1 is SGDLS and CDR2 is YYNGEE. CDR3 protein: CASSVDRKSYNEQFF. The CDR3 nucleotides are TGTGCCAGCAGCGTAGACAGGAAATCCTACAATGAGCAGTTCTTC.

This clonotype was counted between two and nine times. The chain links TRBV12-3 or TRBV12-4 to TRBJ2-1; the match to TRBD2 covers 13 bases. The CDR3 totals 14 residues. Trimming took 6 bases from V and 12 from J; bases not matched to a gene: 8. CDR3 region: CASSHTSGGAGQFF. Here the CDR3 DNA reads TGTGCCAGCAGCCATACTAGCGGGGGGGCCGGGCAGTTCTTC.

The chain combines TRBV24-1 with TRBJ2-7; no reliable D call. Germline V lookup: CDR1 KGHDR, CDR2 SFDVKD. Trimming cost V 3 bases and J 3 bases, with 5 bases left between them. The CDR3 is made up of 12 amino acids. CDR3 sequence (DNA): TGTGCCACCAGTGATGCCGGCTACGAGCAGTACTTC. This translates into CATSDAGYEQYF.

CDR3 in DNA: TGTGCCAGCACCGGGACGCTTTGGGAAAAACTGTTTTTT. It yields the protein CASTGTLWEKLFF. The chain has TRBV28 and TRBJ1-4; TRBD1 is a possible D gene (5 bases). Trimming took off 7 bases at V and 8 bases at J, with 14 bases between the two ends. The CDR3 extends over 13 amino acids. Germline CDR1 and CDR2: MDHEN and SYDVKM.

V and J are TRBV15 and TRBJ2-3; D is unclear. The CDR3 extends over 16 amino acids. V lost 5 bases, J lost 1 base, and 16 bases lay in between. Germline values: CDR1 LNHNV, CDR2 YYDKDF (reference sequence). The CDR3 bases are TGTGCCACCAGCGGCCATAGAACCTCTGGCACAGATACGCAGTATTTT. It is translated as CATSGHRTSGTDTQYF.

This rearrangement joins TRBV19 to TRBJ1-6, with 7 bases identical to TRBD1. CDR3 length: 14 residues. Germline CDR1 LNHDA, CDR2 SQIVND (reference sequence). Trimming removed 3 bases from V and 7 bases from J; junction bases left unmatched: 3. CDR3 sequence: CASSITGVNSPLHF. Here the CDR3 DNA reads TGTGCCAGTAGTATTACAGGGGTAAATTCACCCCTCCACTTT.